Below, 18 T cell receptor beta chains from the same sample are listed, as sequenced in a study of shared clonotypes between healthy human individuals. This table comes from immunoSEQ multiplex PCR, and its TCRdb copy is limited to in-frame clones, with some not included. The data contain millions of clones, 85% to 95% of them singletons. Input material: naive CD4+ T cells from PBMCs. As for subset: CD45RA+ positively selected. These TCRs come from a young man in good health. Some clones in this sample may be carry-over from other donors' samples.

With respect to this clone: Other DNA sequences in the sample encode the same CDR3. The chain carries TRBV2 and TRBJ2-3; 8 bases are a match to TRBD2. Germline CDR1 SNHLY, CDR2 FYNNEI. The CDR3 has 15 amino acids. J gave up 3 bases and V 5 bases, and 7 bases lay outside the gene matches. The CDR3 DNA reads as TGTGCCAGCAGTCGAAGCGGGGGTTCGACAGATACGCAGTATTTT. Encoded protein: CASSRSGGSTDTQYF.

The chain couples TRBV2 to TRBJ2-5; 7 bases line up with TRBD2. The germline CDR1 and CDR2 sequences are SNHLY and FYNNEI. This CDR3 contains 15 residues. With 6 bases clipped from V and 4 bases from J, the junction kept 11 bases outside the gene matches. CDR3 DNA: TGTGCCAGCAGGCAAACCGGGACTACTCCAGAGACCCAGTACTTC. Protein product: CASRQTGTTPETQYF.

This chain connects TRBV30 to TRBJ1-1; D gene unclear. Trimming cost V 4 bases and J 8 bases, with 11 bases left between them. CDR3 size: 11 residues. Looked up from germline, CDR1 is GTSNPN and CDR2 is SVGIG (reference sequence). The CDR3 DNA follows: TGTGCCTGGACCCGGGGAGGGGAAGCTTTCTTT. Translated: CAWTRGGEAFF. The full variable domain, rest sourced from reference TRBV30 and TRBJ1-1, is SQTIHQWPATLVQPVGSPLSLECTVEGTSNPNLYWYRQAAGRGLQLLFYSVGIGQISSEVPQNLSASRPQDRQFILSSKKLLLSDSGFYLCAWTRGGEAFFGQGTRLTVV.

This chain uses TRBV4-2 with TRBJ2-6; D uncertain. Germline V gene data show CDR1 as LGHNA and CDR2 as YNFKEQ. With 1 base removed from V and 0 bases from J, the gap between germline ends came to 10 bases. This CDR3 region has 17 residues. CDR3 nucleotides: TGTGCCAGCAGCCAAGGGTTCTACAGCTCTGGGGCCAACGTCCTGACTTTC. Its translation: CASSQGFYSSGANVLTF.

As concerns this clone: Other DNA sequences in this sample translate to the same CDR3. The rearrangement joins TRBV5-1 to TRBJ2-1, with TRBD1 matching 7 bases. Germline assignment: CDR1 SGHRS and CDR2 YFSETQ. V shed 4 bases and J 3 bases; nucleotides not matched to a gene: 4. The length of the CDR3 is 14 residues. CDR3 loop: CASSEGQVYNEQFF. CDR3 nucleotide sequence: TGCGCCAGCAGCGAAGGACAGGTCTACAATGAGCAGTTCTTC.

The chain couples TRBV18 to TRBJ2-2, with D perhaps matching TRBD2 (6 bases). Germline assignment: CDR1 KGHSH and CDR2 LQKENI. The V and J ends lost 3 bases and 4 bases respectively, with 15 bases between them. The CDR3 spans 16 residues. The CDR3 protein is CASSPTRLVGTGELFF. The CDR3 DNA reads TGTGCCAGCTCACCTACCCGACTAGTGGGCACCGGGGAGCTGTTTTTT.

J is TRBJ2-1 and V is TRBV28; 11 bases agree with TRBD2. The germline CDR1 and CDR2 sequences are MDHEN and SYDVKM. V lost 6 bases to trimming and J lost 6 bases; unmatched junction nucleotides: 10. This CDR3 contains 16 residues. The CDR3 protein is CASSFSGRASINEQFF. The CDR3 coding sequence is TGTGCCAGCAGCTTTAGCGGGAGGGCCTCAATCAATGAGCAGTTCTTC.

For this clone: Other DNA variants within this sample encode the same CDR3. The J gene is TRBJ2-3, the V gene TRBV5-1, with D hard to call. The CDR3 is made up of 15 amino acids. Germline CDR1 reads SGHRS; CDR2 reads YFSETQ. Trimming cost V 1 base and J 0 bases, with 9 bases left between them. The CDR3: CASSLSGTSTDTQYF. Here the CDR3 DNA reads TGCGCCAGCAGCTTGTCTGGTACTAGCACAGATACGCAGTATTTT.

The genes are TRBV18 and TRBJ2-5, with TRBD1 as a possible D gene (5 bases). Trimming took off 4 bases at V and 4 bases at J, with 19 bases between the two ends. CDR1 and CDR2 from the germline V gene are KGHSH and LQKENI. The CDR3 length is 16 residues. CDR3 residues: CASSHQGVQDGETQYF. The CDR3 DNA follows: TGTGCCAGCTCACACCAGGGTGTACAGGACGGAGAGACCCAGTACTTC.

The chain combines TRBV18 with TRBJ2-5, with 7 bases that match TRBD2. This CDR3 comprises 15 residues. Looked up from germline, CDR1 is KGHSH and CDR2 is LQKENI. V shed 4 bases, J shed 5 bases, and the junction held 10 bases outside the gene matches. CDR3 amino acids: CASSLSTSSFETQYF. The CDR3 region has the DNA TGTGCCAGCTCACTCTCGACTAGCTCGTTCGAGACCCAGTACTTC.

CDR3: CASRIRTPSGYEQYF. CDR3 in DNA: TGTGCCAGCAGAATCCGGACCCCATCAGGCTACGAGCAGTACTTC. The chain couples TRBV11-2 to TRBJ2-7; D not certain. The germline V gene encodes CDR1 SGHAT and CDR2 FQNNGV. Trimming took off 6 bases at V and 3 bases at J, with 18 bases between the two ends. This CDR3 contains 15 residues.

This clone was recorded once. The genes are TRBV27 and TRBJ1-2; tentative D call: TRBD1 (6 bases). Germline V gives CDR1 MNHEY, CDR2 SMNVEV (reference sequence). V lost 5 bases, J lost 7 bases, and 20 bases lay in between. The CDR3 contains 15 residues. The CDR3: CASSMAGANMGGYTF. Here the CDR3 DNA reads TGTGCCAGCAGTATGGCAGGGGCTAATATGGGTGGCTACACCTTC.

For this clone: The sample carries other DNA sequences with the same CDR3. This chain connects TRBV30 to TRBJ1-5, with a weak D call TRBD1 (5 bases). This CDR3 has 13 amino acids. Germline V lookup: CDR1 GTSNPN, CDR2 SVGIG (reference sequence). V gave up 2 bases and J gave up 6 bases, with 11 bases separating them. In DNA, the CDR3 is TGTGCCTGGAGTTCCGGGGGGGGTCAGCCCCAGCATTTT. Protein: CAWSSGGGQPQHF.

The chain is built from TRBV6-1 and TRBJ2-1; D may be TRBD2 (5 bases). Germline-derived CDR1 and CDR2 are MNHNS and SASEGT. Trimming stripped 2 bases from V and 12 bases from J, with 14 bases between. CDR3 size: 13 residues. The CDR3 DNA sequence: TGTGCCAGCAGTGAACTAGCCGCATATAGGCAGTTCTTC. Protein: CASSELAAYRQFF.

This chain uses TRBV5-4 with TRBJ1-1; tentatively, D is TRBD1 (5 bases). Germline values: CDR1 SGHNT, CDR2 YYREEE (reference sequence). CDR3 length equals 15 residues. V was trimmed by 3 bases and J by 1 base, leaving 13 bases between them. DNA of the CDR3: TGTGCCAGCAGCTCACTGGGGAGGGGGAACACTGAAGCTTTCTTT. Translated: CASSSLGRGNTEAFF.

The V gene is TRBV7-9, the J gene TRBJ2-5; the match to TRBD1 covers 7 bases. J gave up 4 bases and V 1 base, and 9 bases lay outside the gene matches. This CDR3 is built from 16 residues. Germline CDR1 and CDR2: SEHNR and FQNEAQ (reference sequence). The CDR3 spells CASSLGAGTARETQYF. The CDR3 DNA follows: TGTGCCAGCAGCTTAGGGGCAGGGACAGCCCGAGAGACCCAGTACTTC.

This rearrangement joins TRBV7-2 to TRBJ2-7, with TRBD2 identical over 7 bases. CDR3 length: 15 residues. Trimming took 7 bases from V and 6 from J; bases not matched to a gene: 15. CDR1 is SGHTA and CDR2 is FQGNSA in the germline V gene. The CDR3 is CASTRGASGIREQYF. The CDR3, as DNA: TGTGCCAGCACCCGGGGCGCTAGCGGAATACGCGAGCAGTACTTC. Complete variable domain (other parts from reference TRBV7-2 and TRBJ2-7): GAGVSQSPSNKVTEKGKDVELRCDPISGHTALYWYRQSLGQGLEFLIYFQGNSAPDKSGLPSDRFSAERTGGSVSTLTIQRTQQEDSAVYLCASTRGASGIREQYFGPGTRLTVT.

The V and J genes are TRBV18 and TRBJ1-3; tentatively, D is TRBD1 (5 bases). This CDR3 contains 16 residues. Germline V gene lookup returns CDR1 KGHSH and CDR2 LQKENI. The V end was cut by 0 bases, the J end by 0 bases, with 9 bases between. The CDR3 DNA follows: TGTGCCAGCTCACCACCGGGGGTTAGCTCTGGAAACACCATATATTTT. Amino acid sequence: CASSPPGVSSGNTIYF.